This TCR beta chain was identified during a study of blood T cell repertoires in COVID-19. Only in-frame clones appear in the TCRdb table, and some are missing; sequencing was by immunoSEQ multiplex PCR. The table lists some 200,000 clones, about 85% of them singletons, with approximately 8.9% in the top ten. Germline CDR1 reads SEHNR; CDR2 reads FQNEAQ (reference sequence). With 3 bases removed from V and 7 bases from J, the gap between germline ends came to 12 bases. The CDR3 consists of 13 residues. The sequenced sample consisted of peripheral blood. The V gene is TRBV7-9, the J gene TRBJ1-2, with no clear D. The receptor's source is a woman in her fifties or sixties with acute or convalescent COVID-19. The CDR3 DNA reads TGTGCCAGCAGCTTGCTCGGTGAATTTGGCTACACCTTC. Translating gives CASSLLGEFGYTF. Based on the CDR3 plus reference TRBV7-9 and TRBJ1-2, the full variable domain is DTGVSQNPRHKITKRGQNVTFRCDPISEHNRLYWYRQTLGQGPEFLTYFQNEAQLEKSRLLSDRFSAERPKGSFSTLEIQRTEQGDSAMYLCASSLLGEFGYTFGSGTRLTVV.